A single sample gave rise to the 5 T cell receptor beta chains below, sequenced in a study of CD8 T cells in Susac syndrome. cDNA came from 0.5 to 1 ug RNA primed by random hexamers. TCRdb redid the calling of the immunoSEQ multiplex PCR reads with MiXCR, one entry per CDR3 protein. The sample has 180,000 or so distinct CDR3 sequences, approximately 94% seen once. Sequenced input: CD4+ T cells from PBMCs. The receptors originated from a human donor in good health.

The CDR3 DNA sequence: TGTGCCTGGAGTTGGGGGATAAGCACAGATACGCAGTATTTT. Encoded protein: CAWSWGISTDTQYF. This rearrangement joins TRBV30 to TRBJ2-3; D tentatively reads TRBD1 or TRBD2 (5 bases each). Trimming removed 2 bases at V and 0 bases at J, with 9 bases between. Germline V CDR1 and CDR2: GTSNPN, SVGIG (reference sequence). This CDR3 has 14 amino acids.

The V gene is TRBV20-1, the J gene TRBJ2-2, with TRBD2 matching 7 bases. Germline values: CDR1 DFQATT, CDR2 SNEGSKA (reference sequence). This CDR3 has 14 residues. V dropped 3 bases and J dropped 1; count of bases not matched to a gene: 2. CDR3 in DNA: TGCAGTGCTAGGTCTAGCGGGAACACCGGGGAGCTGTTTTTT. Residues: CSARSSGNTGELFF.

The chain recombines TRBV29-1 with TRBJ2-3, with D possibly matching TRBD2 (5 bases). Trimming took 8 bases from V and 0 from J, leaving 15 bases between them. CDR1 and CDR2 (germline): SQVTM, ANQGSEA. The CDR3 totals 14 residues. As DNA, the CDR3 is TGCAGCTCTCCACGGGCGGGTAGCACAGATACGCAGTATTTT. Protein product: CSSPRAGSTDTQYF.

This rearrangement joins TRBV19 to TRBJ1-5, with D unclear. CDR1 is LNHDA, CDR2 SQIVND, per germline (reference sequence). This CDR3 spans 14 amino acids. V dropped 0 bases and J dropped 3 bases, with 6 bases sitting between them. The CDR3 region has the DNA TGTGCCAGTAGTATAGACAGGAACAATCAGCCCCAGCATTTT. Translated, it gives CASSIDRNNQPQHF.

This chain joins TRBV24-1 and TRBJ2-1, with 11 bases lining up with TRBD2. Germline assignment: CDR1 KGHDR and CDR2 SFDVKD. The CDR3 sequence is 16 residues long. Trimming cost V 4 bases and J 9 bases; bases outside gene matches: 10. This CDR3 reads CATSDYTSGSGTEQFF. The CDR3 DNA is TGTGCCACCAGTGACTACACTAGCGGGAGTGGGACTGAGCAGTTCTTC.